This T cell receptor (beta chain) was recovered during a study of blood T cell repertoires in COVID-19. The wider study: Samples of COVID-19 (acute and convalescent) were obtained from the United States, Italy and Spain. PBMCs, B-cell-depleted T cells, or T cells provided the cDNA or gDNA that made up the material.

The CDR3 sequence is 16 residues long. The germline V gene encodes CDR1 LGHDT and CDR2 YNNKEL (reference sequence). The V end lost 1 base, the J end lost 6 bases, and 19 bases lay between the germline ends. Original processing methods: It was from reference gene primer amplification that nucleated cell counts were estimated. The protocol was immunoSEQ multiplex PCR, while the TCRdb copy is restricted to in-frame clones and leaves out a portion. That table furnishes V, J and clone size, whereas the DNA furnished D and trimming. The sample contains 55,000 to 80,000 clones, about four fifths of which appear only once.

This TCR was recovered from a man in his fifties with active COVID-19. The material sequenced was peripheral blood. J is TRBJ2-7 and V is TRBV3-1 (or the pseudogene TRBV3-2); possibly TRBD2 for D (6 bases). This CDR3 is CASSQGAPAQGGEQYF. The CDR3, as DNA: TGTGCCAGCAGCCAAGGAGCCCCAGCGCAGGGAGGCGAGCAGTACTTC.